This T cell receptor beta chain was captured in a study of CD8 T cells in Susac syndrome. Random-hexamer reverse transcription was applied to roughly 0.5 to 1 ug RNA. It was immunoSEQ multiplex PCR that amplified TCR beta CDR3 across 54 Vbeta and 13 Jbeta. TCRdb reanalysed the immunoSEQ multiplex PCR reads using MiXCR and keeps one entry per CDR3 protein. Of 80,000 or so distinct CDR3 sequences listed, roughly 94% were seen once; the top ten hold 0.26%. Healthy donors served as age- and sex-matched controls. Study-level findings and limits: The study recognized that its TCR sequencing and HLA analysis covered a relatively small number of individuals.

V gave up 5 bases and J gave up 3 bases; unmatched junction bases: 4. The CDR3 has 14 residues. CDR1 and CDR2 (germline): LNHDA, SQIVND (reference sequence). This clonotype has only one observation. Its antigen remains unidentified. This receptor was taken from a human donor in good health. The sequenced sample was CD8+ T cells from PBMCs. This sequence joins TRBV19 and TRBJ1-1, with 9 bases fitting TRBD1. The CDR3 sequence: CASSVDRGYTEAFF. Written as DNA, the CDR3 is TGTGCCAGTAGTGTGGACAGGGGATACACTGAAGCTTTCTTT.